The 6 T cell receptor beta chains presented below share a single source sample, sequenced in a study of read filtering for tumor transcriptome and immune sequencing. This library used 300 to 450 ng RNA and molecular barcoded adaptors spanning alpha/delta and beta/gamma chains. One entry per CDR3 protein results from TCRdb running MiXCR on the reads. The sample includes approximately 40,000 distinct CDR3 sequences, roughly an eighth of them seen just once. Sequenced sample: a population of CD138-negative cells sorted from bone marrow. Every receptor here comes from a donor older than 35 with multiple myeloma.

This clonotype came up many times. The chain carries TRBV11-3 and TRBJ2-7; 7 bases are a match to TRBD2. The germline V gene has CDR1 SGHNT and CDR2 YENEEA. Trimming at V came to 2 bases and at J to 3 bases, leaving 7 bases not matched to a gene. This CDR3 region has 15 residues. Written as DNA, the CDR3 is TGTGCCAGCAGCTTACCCAGCGGGATATTCTACGAGCAGTACTTC. Its protein is CASSLPSGIFYEQYF.

In this sample, this clonotype turned up many times. J is TRBJ1-1 and V is TRBV6-5, with D hard to call. The CDR3 sequence is 13 residues long. In germline, CDR1 is MNHEY, CDR2 SVGAGI. V lost 4 bases to trimming and J lost 5 bases, with 11 bases between them. DNA of the CDR3: TGTGCCAGCAGTTCCAGAATGAGTACTGAAGCTTTCTTT. Its protein product is CASSSRMSTEAFF.

This clonotype has just a few counts. V is TRBV20-1 and J is TRBJ2-7, with D maybe TRBD1 (6 bases). V was pared by 0 bases and J by 2 bases, with 8 bases between. CDR1 is DFQATT, CDR2 SNEGSKA, per germline (reference sequence). The CDR3 sequence is 13 residues long. CDR3 sequence reads: CSARDGTTYEQYF. The CDR3 bases are TGCAGTGCTAGAGATGGGACAACCTACGAGCAGTACTTC.

On this clonotype: Its ends do not fully match the called genes, so a read error is possible. The genes are TRBV29-1 and TRBJ1-1; 8 bases fit TRBD1. The CDR3 runs 13 residues. Germline V gene sequence: CDR1 SQVTM, CDR2 ANQGSEA. CDR3 nucleotide sequence: TGCAGCGTAGCAGGGGGCGCGGGCACTGGAGCTTTCTTT. Encoded protein: CSVAGGAGTGAFF.

This clonotype was seen a handful of times. This probably arose from a read error, given a far larger clone one base away. The genes are TRBV24-1 and TRBJ2-7; the D is unclear. Germline V gene lookup returns CDR1 KGHDR and CDR2 SFDVKD. CDR3 length: 12 residues. Trimming removed 5 bases from V and 7 bases from J, with 11 bases in between. As DNA, the CDR3 is TGTGCCACCAGTGGGATGAGCAATGAGCAGTACTTC. Its protein product is CATSGMSNEQYF.

This clonotype was detected many times. The chain combines TRBV18 with TRBJ1-1; D ambiguous. Trimming took off 5 bases at V and 1 base at J, with 8 bases between the two ends. The CDR3 extends over 13 amino acids. CDR1 and CDR2 (germline): KGHSH, LQKENI. CDR3 residues: CASSTAGNTEAFF. CDR3 coding DNA: TGTGCCAGCTCAACAGCCGGGAACACTGAAGCTTTCTTT. Complete variable domain (other parts from reference TRBV18 and TRBJ1-1): NAGVMQNPRHLVRRRGQEARLRCSPMKGHSHVYWYRQLPEEGLKFMVYLQKENIIDESGMPKERFSAEFPKEGPSILRIQQVVRGDSAAYFCASSTAGNTEAFFGQGTRLTVV.